The text below deals with one TCR beta chain. This specimen comes from a study of control samples from healthy donors and cancer patients. With 4 bases removed from V and 3 bases from J, the gap between germline ends came to 16 bases. There are 16 residues in the CDR3. Germline CDR1 reads SGHRS; CDR2 reads YFSETQ. This table comes from immunoSEQ multiplex PCR, and its TCRdb copy is limited to in-frame clones, with some not included. Altogether 140,000 to 150,000 clones are present, approximately 94% being singletons, with the ten largest covering roughly 5.5%. Sequencing was carried out using blood. This rearrangement joins TRBV5-1 to TRBJ2-2; D is undetermined. The sequence was obtained from a man between 18 and 35 years old in good health. The CDR3 bases are TGCGCCAGCAGCCCGCTGATAGTTTTAGACACCGGGGAGCTGTTTTTT. Translation gives CASSPLIVLDTGELFF.